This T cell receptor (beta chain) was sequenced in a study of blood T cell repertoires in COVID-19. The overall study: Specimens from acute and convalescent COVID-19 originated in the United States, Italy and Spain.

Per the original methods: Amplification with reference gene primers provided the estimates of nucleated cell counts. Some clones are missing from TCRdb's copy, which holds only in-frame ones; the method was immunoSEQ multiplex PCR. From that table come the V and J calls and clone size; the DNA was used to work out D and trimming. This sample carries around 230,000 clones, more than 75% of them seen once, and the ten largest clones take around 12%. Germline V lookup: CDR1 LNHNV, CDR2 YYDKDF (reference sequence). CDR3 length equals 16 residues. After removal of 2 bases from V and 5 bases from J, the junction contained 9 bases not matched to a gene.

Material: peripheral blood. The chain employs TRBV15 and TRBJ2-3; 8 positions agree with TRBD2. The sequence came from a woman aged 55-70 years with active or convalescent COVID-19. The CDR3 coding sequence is TGTGCCACCAGCAGACGAAGCGGGGGCGAGAAAGATACGCAGTATTTT. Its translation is CATSRRSGGEKDTQYF.